A selection of T cell receptor beta chains follows, all from one sample in a study of T cell responses to AZD1222 COVID-19 vaccine. Using immunoSEQ multiplex PCR, the repertoire was profiled, and TCRdb retains in-frame clones only, with some absent. The table lists 100,000 to 150,000 clones, under 90% of them singletons, with around 24% in the top ten. Sample: peripheral blood, taken on day 0 of AZD1222 vaccination. These receptors were obtained from an adult in good health. The CDR3 runs from the conserved cysteine through the conserved F or W. The D gene is left open where the match is weak. Not all rows give a size; the values are once, few, many and, for expanded clones, a class.

CARGPTGTNTEAFF | TGTGCCAGAGGACCGACAGGGACGAACACTGAAGCTTTCTTT | NA | TRBJ1-1 | TRBV6-5 | TRBD1
CASSPSGDRQETQYF | TGTGCCAGCAGCCCTTCGGGGGACAGACAAGAGACCCAGTACTTC | once | TRBJ2-5 | TRBV5-5 | NA
CASSPDDGEQPQHF | TGTGCCAGCAGCCCAGACGACGGGGAACAGCCCCAGCATTTT | NA | TRBJ1-5 | TRBV3-1/TRBV3-2 | NA
CASSSPSLGMTEAFF | TGTGCCAGCAGTTCTCCGTCCCTCGGGATGACTGAAGCTTTCTTT | NA | TRBJ1-1 | TRBV6-5 | NA
CASGGGAADTQYF | TGCGCCAGCGGGGGTGGGGCCGCAGATACGCAGTATTTT | NA | TRBJ2-3 | TRBV10-1 | NA
CASSPGTGGPQETQYF | TGTGCCAGCAGCCCAGGGACAGGGGGTCCGCAAGAGACCCAGTACTTC | once | TRBJ2-5 | TRBV7-9 | TRBD1
CASSPGQGHTEAFF | TGTGCCAGCAGCCCGGGACAGGGGCACACTGAAGCTTTCTTT | NA | TRBJ1-1 | TRBV7-2 | TRBD1
CASSPAGKNSPLHF | TGCGCCAGCAGCCCCGCGGGGAAGAATTCACCCCTCCACTTT | NA | TRBJ1-6 | TRBV4-3 | NA
CASSTPTTGEKLFF | TGTGCCAGCAGTACCCCTACCACGGGCGAAAAACTGTTTTTT | NA | TRBJ1-4 | TRBV6-6 | NA
CAWNSDIGNQPQHF | TGTGCCTGGAACAGCGACATTGGGAATCAGCCCCAGCATTTT | NA | TRBJ1-5 | TRBV30 | NA
CAISGGTHSGNTIYF | TGTGCCATCAGCGGCGGGACGCACTCTGGAAACACCATATATTTT | NA | TRBJ1-3 | TRBV10-3 | NA
CASSYLIGGITGANVLTF | TGTGCCAGCAGTTACTTGATAGGGGGTATCACTGGGGCCAACGTCCTGACTTTC | NA | TRBJ2-6 | TRBV6-2/TRBV6-3 | NA
CASTPGGLVETQYF | TGTGCCAGTACCCCTGGGGGCCTTGTTGAGACCCAGTACTTC | once | TRBJ2-5 | TRBV19 | NA
CASSIGASIGGYGYTF | TGTGCCAGTAGTATAGGGGCCTCCATCGGAGGCTATGGCTACACCTTC | NA | TRBJ1-2 | TRBV19 | NA
CASSKGGGLGEQYF | TGTGCCAGCAGCAAGGGGGGAGGTCTGGGCGAGCAGTACTTC | NA | TRBJ2-7 | TRBV6-2/TRBV6-3 | NA
CAISEGGPRNGELFF | TGTGCCATCAGTGAGGGGGGACCCAGAAACGGGGAGCTGTTTTTT | NA | TRBJ2-2 | TRBV10-3 | NA